The text below deals with one T cell receptor beta chain. The data were taken from a study of blood T cell repertoires in COVID-19. The CDR3 length is 20 residues. Libraries were prepared by immunoSEQ multiplex PCR; TCRdb keeps only in-frame clonotypes and omits some of them. Of approximately 300,000 clones detected, around 87% appear once; the ten largest clones hold 3.5% to 4.5%. The sequencing input was peripheral blood. J is TRBJ1-3 and V is TRBV21-1; the table gives TRBD1 as D, unverified against the DNA. TRBV21-1 is a pseudogene. The sequence was obtained from a woman in her forties or fifties with active or convalescent COVID-19. CDR3 nucleotides: TGTGCCAGCAGCAACGGCAGGGACAGACCCTTTGAGAACTCTGGAAACACCATATATTTT. This gives the protein CASSNGRDRPFENSGNTIYF.